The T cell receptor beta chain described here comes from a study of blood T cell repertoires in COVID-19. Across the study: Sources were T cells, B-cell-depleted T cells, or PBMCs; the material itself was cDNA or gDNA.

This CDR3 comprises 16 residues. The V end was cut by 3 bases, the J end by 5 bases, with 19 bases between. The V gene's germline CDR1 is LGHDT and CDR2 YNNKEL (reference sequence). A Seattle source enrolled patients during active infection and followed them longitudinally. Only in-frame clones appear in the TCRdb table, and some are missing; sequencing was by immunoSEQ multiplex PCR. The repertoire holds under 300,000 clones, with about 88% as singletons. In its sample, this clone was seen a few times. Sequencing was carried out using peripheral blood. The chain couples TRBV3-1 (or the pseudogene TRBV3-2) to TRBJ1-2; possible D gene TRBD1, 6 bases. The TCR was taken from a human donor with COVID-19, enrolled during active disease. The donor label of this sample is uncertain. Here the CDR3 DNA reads TGTGCCAGCAGCCAGGGCTTTGAAGGGGGTAATTATGGCTACACCTTC. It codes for CASSQGFEGGNYGYTF.